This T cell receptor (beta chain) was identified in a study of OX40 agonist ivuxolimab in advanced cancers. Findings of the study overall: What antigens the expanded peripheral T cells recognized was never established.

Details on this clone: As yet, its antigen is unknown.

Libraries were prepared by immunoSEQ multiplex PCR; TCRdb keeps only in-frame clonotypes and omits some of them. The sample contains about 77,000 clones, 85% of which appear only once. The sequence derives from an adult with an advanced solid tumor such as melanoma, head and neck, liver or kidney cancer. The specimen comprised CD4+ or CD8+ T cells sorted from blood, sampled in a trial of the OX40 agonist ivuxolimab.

The CDR3 sequence: CASSKSWNSDETGELFF. Written as DNA, the CDR3 is TGTGCCAGCAGCAAAAGTTGGAATAGCGACGAAACCGGGGAGCTGTTTTTT. The rearrangement joins TRBV21-1 to TRBJ2-2; the table's D call TRBD2 went unverified against the DNA. TRBV21-1 is marked as a pseudogene. The CDR3 spans 17 residues.